The entry that follows covers one T cell receptor (beta chain) sequence. This receptor's antigen is unknown. The record has no base qualities; no much larger clone is one base away. Libraries were constructed by RT-PCR. Sequencer: Illumina HiSeq 2500. TCRdb reanalyzed the raw reads on its own, using fastp at Q25 for trimming and MiXCR for clone calling, and kept in-frame beta chains. Every CDR3 protein is listed once, alongside the most common genes and DNA of its rows. This sample holds fewer than 600,000 distinct CDR3 sequences; roughly 7.6% were observed only once. Together, the top ten hold approximately 14% of the sample. This sample is part of a study of response to subunit inactivated influenza vaccine (dated by TCRdb to about 2018). For the wider study: To follow how T cells responded to a trivalent subunit inactivated influenza vaccine, the researchers relied on deep quantitative profiling of the T cell receptor repertoire. What the work shows at the level of the full study, not this receptor alone: The authors proposed that each seasonal influenza vaccination may bring in only a limited number of new T cells.

The CDR3 holds 16 amino acids from the cysteine to the phenylalanine. Only the CDR3 portion is preserved as DNA: 48 bases, with reading frame beginning at the first base. In the germline V gene (reference sequence), CDR1 corresponds to SEHNR and CDR2 to FQNEAQ. V loses 3 bases at its end and J loses 4 bases; junction bases beyond the gene matches: 6. The chain links TRBV7-9 with TRBJ2-1, with 10 middle bases fitting TRBD2. The receptor was derived from a man between 50 and 75 years old who received an inactivated influenza vaccine. Donor details come from another sample of the same person, matched by shared clones. Sequencing was performed on PBMCs from blood, taken less than 25 months after vaccination. For the CDR3, the sequence is CASSFQGLADYNEQFF. At the DNA level, the sequence is TGTGCCAGCAGCTTTCAAGGACTAGCGGATTACAATGAGCAGTTCTTC.